The present T cell receptor beta chain was sequenced within a study of tumor and adjacent non-tumor tissue in lung cancer. RNA was extracted from bulk tissue without any cell sorting. Germline V lookup: CDR1 KGHDR, CDR2 SFDVKD. Trimming pared 3 bases from V and 3 bases from J, leaving 14 bases between. This CDR3 is 15 amino acids long. Three rounds of nested PCR, following a modified ARM-PCR protocol, produced the TCRbeta library. TCRdb reprocessed the multiplex PCR reads with MiXCR, giving one entry per CDR3 protein. The table lists around 120,000 distinct CDR3 sequences, roughly 64% of them singletons. This clonotype has just a few counts.

The chain combines TRBV24-1 with TRBJ2-7, with D possibly matching TRBD2 (5 bases). This TCR came from a man aged 30-40 years with non-small cell lung cancer. The sample consisted of lung tumor tissue. As DNA, the CDR3 is TGTGCCACCAGTGATACCGGGATAGCAGTCTACGAGCAGTACTTC. The encoded protein is CATSDTGIAVYEQYF.